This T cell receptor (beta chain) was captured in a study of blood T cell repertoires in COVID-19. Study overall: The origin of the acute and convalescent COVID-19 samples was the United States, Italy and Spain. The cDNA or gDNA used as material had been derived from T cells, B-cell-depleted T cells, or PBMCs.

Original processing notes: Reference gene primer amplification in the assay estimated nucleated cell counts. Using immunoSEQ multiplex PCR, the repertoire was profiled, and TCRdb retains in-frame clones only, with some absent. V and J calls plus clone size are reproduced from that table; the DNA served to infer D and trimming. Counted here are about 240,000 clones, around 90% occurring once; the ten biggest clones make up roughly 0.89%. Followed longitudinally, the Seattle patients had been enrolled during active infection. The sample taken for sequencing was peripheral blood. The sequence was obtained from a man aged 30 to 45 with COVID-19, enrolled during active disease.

The CDR3: CASSLVPGGPQQFF. For the CDR3, the DNA is TGTGCCAGCAGCTTAGTGCCGGGGGGCCCCCAGCAGTTCTTC. The chain has TRBV7-3 and TRBJ2-1, with D perhaps TRBD2 (7 bases). CDR3 length: 14 residues. Germline CDR1 reads SGHTA; CDR2 reads FQGTGA. V was shortened by 2 bases and J by 11 bases, with 16 bases between the two germline ends.